This T cell receptor beta chain was retrieved from a study of cytomegalovirus exposure and HLA in healthy donors. This CDR3 spans 11 amino acids. Germline-derived CDR1 and CDR2 are DFQATT and SNEGSKA (reference sequence). With 3 bases removed from V and 6 bases from J, the gap between germline ends came to 9 bases. About this clone: As yet, its antigen is unknown.

Overall study results and limits: Highest at DRB1 and lowest at HLA-C, TCR association rates differed among HLA loci in a later analysis.

PCR used 60 Vbeta primers and 13 Jbeta primers. The table came from immunoSEQ multiplex PCR; TCRdb's copy has only in-frame clones and leaves some out. The table includes 100,000 to 140,000 clones, approximately 84% detected once. This clonotype was obtained from a man aged 25 to 45 in good health and CMV-seronegative. This sequence joins TRBV20-1 and TRBJ2-7; D not resolved. Sequencing was done on a sample of PBMCs. In DNA, the CDR3 is TGCAGTGCTAGGCGCCCCGGCGAGCAGTACTTC. This gives the protein CSARRPGEQYF.